This T cell receptor (beta chain) was recorded in a study of T cells in Graves' hyperthyroidism and ophthalmopathy. Overall study results and limits: In the blood, most expanded thyroid clonotypes above 0.001 appeared as well.

Amplified TCR beta CDR3 regions came from RNA transcripts. Carried out on the TCR CDR3, a first-round RT-PCR used the HTBI primer set. TCRdb called the multiplex PCR reads again in MiXCR, with one record for every CDR3 protein. The data show roughly 570,000 distinct CDR3 sequences, 15% to 17% seen once. This clonotype was observed once. Its antigen is unidentified. This may be a read error: a much more frequent sequence differs by one nucleotide. Absence of ophthalmopathy progression within 18 months defined stable Graves' hyperthyroidism. Exclusion followed for patients with uncontrolled infection, other autoimmune disease, pregnancy or lactation. Fresh peripheral blood, about 9.6 ml, yielded the PBMCs. CDR1 and CDR2 from the germline V gene are SEHNR and FQNEAQ (reference sequence). The CDR3 covers 15 residues.

V and J are TRBV7-9 and TRBJ2-1; 8 nucleotides match TRBD2. This receptor was obtained from a woman in her 30s with Graves' hyperthyroidism. Sample: blood. The CDR3 spells CAGSLTSGVYNEQFF. The DNA for the CDR3 is TGTGCCGGCAGCCTTACTAGCGGCGTGTACAATGAGCAGTTCTTC.